This record looks at one TCR beta chain sequence and its context. The antigen is undetermined. Sequencing was performed with immunoSEQ multiplex PCR; in TCRdb, only in-frame clones are kept and a portion is missing. Of some 160,000 clones listed, about 92% are singletons. The CDR3 is 10 amino acids. V lost 8 bases to trimming and J lost 4 bases, with 4 bases between them. CDR1 and CDR2 from the germline V gene are MNHNY and SVGAGI (reference sequence). These data originate in a study of T cell responses to AZD1222 COVID-19 vaccine. General study results and limits: An increase in Spike-specific TCR breadth and depth was observed after two AZD1222 doses.

This sequence originates from an adult in good health. The chain is built from TRBV6-6 and TRBJ2-3; D uncertain. Here the sequenced sample was peripheral blood, taken on day 0 of AZD1222 vaccination. The CDR3 reads CASEADTQYF. As DNA, the CDR3 is TGTGCCAGCGAGGCAGATACGCAGTATTTT.